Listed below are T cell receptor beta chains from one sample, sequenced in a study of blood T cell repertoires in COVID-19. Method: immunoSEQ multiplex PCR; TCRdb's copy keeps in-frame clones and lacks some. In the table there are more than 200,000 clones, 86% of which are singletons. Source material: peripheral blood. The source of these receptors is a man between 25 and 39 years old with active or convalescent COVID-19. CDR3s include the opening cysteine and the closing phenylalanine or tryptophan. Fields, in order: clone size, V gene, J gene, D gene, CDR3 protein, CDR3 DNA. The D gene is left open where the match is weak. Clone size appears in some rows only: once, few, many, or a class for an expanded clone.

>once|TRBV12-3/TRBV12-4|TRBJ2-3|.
CASSFTDTQYF
TGTGCCAGCAGCTTCACAGATACGCAGTATTTT
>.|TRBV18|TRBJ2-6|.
CASSLRGSSGANVLTF
TGTGCCAGCTCACTTCGGGGGAGCTCTGGGGCCAACGTCCTGACTTTC
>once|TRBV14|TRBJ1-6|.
CASSRRMGSPLHF
TGTGCCAGCAGCAGGAGGATGGGTTCACCCCTCCACTTT
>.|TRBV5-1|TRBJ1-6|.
CASSLVGNSPLHF
TGCGCCAGCAGCTTGGTCGGGAATTCACCCCTCCACTTT
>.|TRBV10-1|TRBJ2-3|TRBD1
CASSEDRVDTQYF
TGCGCCAGCAGTGAGGACAGGGTAGATACGCAGTATTTT
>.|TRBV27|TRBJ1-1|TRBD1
CASSLDGQGGTEAFF
TGTGCCAGCAGTCTCGACGGACAGGGAGGCACTGAAGCTTTCTTT
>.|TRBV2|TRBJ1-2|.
CASRILVVEGYTF
TGTGCCAGCAGGATATTGGTGGTCGAGGGCTACACCTTC
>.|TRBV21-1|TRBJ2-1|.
CASSSASVRGAYNEQFF
TGTGCCAGCAGCTCCGCTTCGGTGCGGGGGGCCTACAATGAGCAGTTCTTC
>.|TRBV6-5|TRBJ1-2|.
CASSYGPYGYTF
TGTGCCAGCAGTTACGGCCCCTATGGCTACACCTTC
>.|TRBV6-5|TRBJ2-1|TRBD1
CASTSTGTANEQFF
TGTGCCAGCACGTCGACAGGGACGGCCAATGAGCAGTTCTTC
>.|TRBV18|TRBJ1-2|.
CASSPFSGNNYGYTF
TGTGCCAGCTCACCCTTCTCAGGGAATAACTATGGCTACACCTTC
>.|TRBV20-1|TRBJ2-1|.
CSASGRGLNEQFF
TGCAGTGCTAGTGGGCGGGGACTCAATGAGCAGTTCTTC
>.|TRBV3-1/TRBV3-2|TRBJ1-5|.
CASTKAGSNQPQHF
TGTGCCAGCACCAAAGCCGGTAGCAATCAGCCCCAGCATTTT
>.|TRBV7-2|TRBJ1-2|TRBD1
CASSPTGAGYTF
TGTGCCAGCAGCCCAACAGGGGCTGGCTACACCTTC
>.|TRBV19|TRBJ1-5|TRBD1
CASSGTGGWQPQHF
TGTGCCAGTAGTGGTACAGGGGGCTGGCAGCCCCAGCATTTT
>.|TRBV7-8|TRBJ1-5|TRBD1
CASSADRGLNQPQHF
TGTGCCAGCAGCGCGGACAGGGGGCTAAATCAGCCCCAGCATTTT
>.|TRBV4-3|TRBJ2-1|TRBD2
CASSQATRGGNNEQFF
TGCGCCAGCAGCCAAGCGACTCGCGGGGGAAACAATGAGCAGTTCTTC
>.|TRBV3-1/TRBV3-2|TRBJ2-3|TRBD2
CASSHETSGDTQYF
TGTGCCAGCAGCCATGAGACTAGCGGAGATACGCAGTATTTT
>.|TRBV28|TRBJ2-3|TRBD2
CASSGRAGGPGSYADTQYF
TGTGCCAGCAGTGGGCGAGCGGGGGGTCCCGGCTCCTACGCAGATACGCAGTATTTT
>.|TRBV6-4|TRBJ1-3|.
CASSDAGNTPNGPSGNTIYF
TGTGCCAGCAGTGACGCAGGGAACACCCCGAACGGGCCGAGTGGAAACACCATATATTTT
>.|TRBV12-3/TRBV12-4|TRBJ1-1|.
CASSRDVGTEAFF
TGTGCCAGCAGTCGGGATGTGGGGACTGAAGCTTTCTTT
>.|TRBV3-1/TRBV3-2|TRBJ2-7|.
CASSQGRGGEQYF
TGTGCCAGCAGCCAAGGGAGGGGGGGCGAGCAGTACTTC
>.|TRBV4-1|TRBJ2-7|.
CASSQLRYEQYF
TGCGCCAGCAGCCAACTTCGTTACGAGCAGTACTTC
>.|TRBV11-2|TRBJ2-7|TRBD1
CASTKPGQQSYEQYF
TGTGCCAGCACCAAACCGGGACAGCAATCCTACGAGCAGTACTTC
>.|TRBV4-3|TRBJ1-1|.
CASSQEIGDTEAFF
TGCGCCAGCAGCCAAGAAATAGGGGACACTGAAGCTTTCTTT
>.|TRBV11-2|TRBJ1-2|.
CASSSLVSRTVYGYTF
TGTGCCAGCAGCTCCTTAGTTTCAAGGACAGTCTATGGCTACACCTTC
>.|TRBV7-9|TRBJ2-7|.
CASSLGLPGNYEQYF
TGTGCCAGCAGCTTAGGTCTTCCAGGGAACTACGAGCAGTACTTC
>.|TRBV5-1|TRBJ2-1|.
CASSVGLPEEQFF
TGCGCCAGCAGCGTGGGACTCCCAGAGGAGCAGTTCTTC
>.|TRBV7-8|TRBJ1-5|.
CASSFSRKGPGNQPQHF
TGTGCCAGCAGCTTCTCAAGAAAGGGGCCGGGCAATCAGCCCCAGCATTTT
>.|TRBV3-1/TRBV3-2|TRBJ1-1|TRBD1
CASSQGRDRRKAFF
TGTGCCAGCAGCCAAGGGCGGGACAGGAGAAAAGCTTTCTTT
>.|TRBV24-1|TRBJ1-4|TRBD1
CATRRQNRGLSEKLFF
TGTGCCACCAGGAGACAGAACAGGGGATTGAGCGAAAAACTGTTTTTT
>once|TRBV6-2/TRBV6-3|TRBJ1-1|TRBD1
CASSYLDRGNTEAFF
TGTGCCAGCAGTTATCTGGACAGGGGGAACACTGAAGCTTTCTTT
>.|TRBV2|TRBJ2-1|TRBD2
CASMAGLGPYNEQFF
TGTGCCAGCATGGCGGGACTAGGCCCCTACAATGAGCAGTTCTTC
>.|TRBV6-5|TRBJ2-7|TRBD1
CASSYDDRGYEQYF
TGTGCCAGCAGTTACGATGACAGGGGGTACGAGCAGTACTTC
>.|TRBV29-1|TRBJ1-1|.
CSGTAVGGTTEAFF
TGCAGCGGCACCGCGGTGGGGGGGACCACTGAAGCTTTCTTT
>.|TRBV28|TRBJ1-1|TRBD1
CASSVTGTANTEAFF
TGTGCCAGCAGTGTGACCGGGACAGCGAACACTGAAGCTTTCTTT
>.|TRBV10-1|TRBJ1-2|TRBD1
CASSPGQGAYGYTF
TGCGCCAGCAGCCCGGGACAGGGGGCATATGGCTACACCTTC
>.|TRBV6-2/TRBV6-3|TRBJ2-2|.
CASSYSRDSGELFF
TGTGCCAGCAGTTACTCGCGTGATTCCGGGGAGCTGTTTTTT
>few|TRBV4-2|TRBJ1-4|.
CASSQEGAGQGSEKLFF
TGTGCCAGCAGCCAAGAAGGGGCGGGCCAGGGGAGTGAAAAACTGTTTTTT
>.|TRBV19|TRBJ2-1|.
CASSIGQLYNEQFF
TGTGCCAGTAGTATTGGGCAGCTCTACAATGAGCAGTTCTTC
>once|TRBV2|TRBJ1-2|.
CASSEFGHGYTF
TGTGCCAGCAGTGAATTTGGGCATGGCTACACCTTC
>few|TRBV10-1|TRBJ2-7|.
CASSEWGSDEQYF
TGCGCCAGCAGTGAATGGGGCTCCGACGAGCAGTACTTC
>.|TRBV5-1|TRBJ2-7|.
CASSNRTAIREQYF
TGCGCCAGCAGCAACCGGACAGCTATACGCGAGCAGTACTTC
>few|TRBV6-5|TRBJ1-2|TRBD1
CASSPGTGAVGYTF
TGTGCCAGCAGTCCCGGGACAGGGGCTGTGGGCTACACCTTC
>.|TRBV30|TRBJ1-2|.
CAWTRDTRQNYGYTF
TGTGCCTGGACTCGGGACACTCGCCAGAACTATGGCTACACCTTC
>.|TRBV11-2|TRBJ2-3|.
CASSLAGLDTQYF
TGTGCCAGCAGCTTAGCAGGGTTGGATACGCAGTATTTT
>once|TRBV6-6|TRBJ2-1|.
CASSYYPITYNEQFF
TGTGCCAGCAGTTACTATCCTATAACCTACAATGAGCAGTTCTTC
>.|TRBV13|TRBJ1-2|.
CASSLPSGVGDGYTF
TGTGCCAGCAGCTTACCATCAGGGGTGGGAGATGGCTACACCTTC
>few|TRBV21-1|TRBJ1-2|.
CASSKGQRNGYTF
TGTGCCAGCAGCAAAGGCCAGAGGAATGGCTACACCTTC
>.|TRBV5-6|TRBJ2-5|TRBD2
CASSLGLAGETQYF
TGTGCCAGCAGCTTAGGACTAGCGGGGGAGACCCAGTACTTC
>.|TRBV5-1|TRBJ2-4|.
CASSLSGSKNIQYF
TGCGCCAGCAGCTTATCCGGGAGCAAAAACATTCAGTACTTC
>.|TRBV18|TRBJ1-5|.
CASSPRPGSGQPQHF
TGTGCCAGCTCACCCCGGCCGGGGTCTGGCCAGCCCCAGCATTTT
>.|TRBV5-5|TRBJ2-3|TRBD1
CASSLRGGQGADTQYF
TGTGCCAGCAGCTTGAGAGGGGGCCAAGGGGCAGATACGCAGTATTTT
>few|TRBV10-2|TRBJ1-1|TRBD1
CASRTGMNTEAFF
TGCGCCAGCAGGACAGGGATGAACACTGAAGCTTTCTTT
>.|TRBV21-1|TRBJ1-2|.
CASSKGRQGYYGYTF
TGTGCCAGCAGCAAAGGTCGACAGGGGTACTATGGCTACACCTTC